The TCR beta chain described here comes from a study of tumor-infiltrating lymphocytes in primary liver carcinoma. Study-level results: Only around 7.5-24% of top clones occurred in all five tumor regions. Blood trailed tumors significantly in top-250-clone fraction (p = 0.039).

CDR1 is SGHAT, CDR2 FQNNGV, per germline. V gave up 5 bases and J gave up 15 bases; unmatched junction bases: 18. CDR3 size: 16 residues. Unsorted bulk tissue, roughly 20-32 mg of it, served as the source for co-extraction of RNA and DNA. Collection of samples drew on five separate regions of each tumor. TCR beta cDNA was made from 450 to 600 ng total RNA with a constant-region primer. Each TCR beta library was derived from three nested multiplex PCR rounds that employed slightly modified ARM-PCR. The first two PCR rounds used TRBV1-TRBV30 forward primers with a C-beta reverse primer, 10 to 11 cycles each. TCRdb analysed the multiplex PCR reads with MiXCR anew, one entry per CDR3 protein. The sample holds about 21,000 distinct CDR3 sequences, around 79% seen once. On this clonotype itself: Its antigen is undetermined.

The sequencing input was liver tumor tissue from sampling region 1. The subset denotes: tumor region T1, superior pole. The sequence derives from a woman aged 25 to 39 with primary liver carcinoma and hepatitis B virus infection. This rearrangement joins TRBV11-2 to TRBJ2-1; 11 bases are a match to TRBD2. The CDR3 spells CASSTSLAGGNKVRFF. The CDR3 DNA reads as TGTGCCAGCAGCACCTCTCTAGCGGGAGGAAACAAAGTGCGGTTCTTC.